A single sample gave rise to the 2 T cell receptor beta chains below, sequenced in a study of control samples from healthy donors and cancer patients. Assay used: immunoSEQ multiplex PCR; TCRdb lists only in-frame clones, some missing. The sample lists 90,000 or so clones, around 86% occurring once. Sequenced sample: blood. Receptor source: a woman between 45 and 60 years old in good health.

The chain links TRBV4-3 to TRBJ2-1, with TRBD1 as a possible D gene (6 bases). The CDR3 consists of 15 residues. Trimming cost V 6 bases and J 2 bases, with 14 bases left between them. Germline V gene lookup returns CDR1 LGHNA and CDR2 YSLEER. The CDR3 nucleotides are TGCGCCAGCAGTCTCGGACAGACGACCTACAATGAGCAGTTCTTC. Its translation is CASSLGQTTYNEQFF.

In its sample, this clone was seen a few times. V is TRBV10-3 and J is TRBJ2-7; tentatively, D is TRBD2 (6 bases). CDR3 length equals 15 residues. With 2 bases removed from V and 6 bases from J, the gap between germline ends came to 17 bases. CDR1 and CDR2 from the germline V gene are ENHRY and SYGVKD. CDR3 in amino acids: CAISEPRAGIGEQYF. CDR3 DNA sequence: TGTGCCATCAGTGAGCCTAGGGCGGGGATCGGCGAGCAGTACTTC.